Presented here are 20 T cell receptor beta chains from one specimen sequenced in a study of cytomegalovirus exposure and HLA in healthy donors. The study ran its PCR with 60 Vbeta and 13 Jbeta primers. The data were produced by immunoSEQ multiplex PCR, yet TCRdb's version contains in-frame clones alone and is incomplete. The data show 100,000 to 150,000 clones, 70% to 90% seen once. The sample taken for sequencing was PBMCs. The receptor source for this set is a middle-aged woman in good health and CMV-seropositive.

This chain joins TRBV4-2 and TRBJ1-6; TRBD1 aligns across 8 bases. Trimming cost V 0 bases and J 8 bases; bases outside gene matches: 21. The CDR3 consists of 21 residues. Germline V lookup: CDR1 LGHNA, CDR2 YNFKEQ. The CDR3 loop reads CASSQDVAGGLSVGLDSPLHF. The DNA of the CDR3 is TGTGCCAGCAGCCAAGATGTGGCAGGGGGCTTAAGTGTAGGACTAGATTCACCCCTCCACTTT.

V gene TRBV6-5 combines with J gene TRBJ1-1, with TRBD1 identical over 10 bases. From germline, CDR1 is MNHEY and CDR2 SVGAGI. The junction had 8 bases not matched to a gene; V was cut back by 6 bases and J by 7 bases. There are 14 residues in the CDR3. The CDR3 nucleotides read TGTGCCAGCAGACGAGGACAGGGGGTATTTGAAGCTTTCTTT. Translated, it gives CASRRGQGVFEAFF.

The chain couples TRBV5-1 to TRBJ2-5; D is perhaps TRBD1 (6 bases). This CDR3 comprises 14 residues. CDR1 SGHRS and CDR2 YFSETQ come from the germline V gene. V was trimmed by 4 bases and J by 2 bases, leaving 12 bases between them. CDR3 DNA: TGCGCCAGCAGCCTCGGTGGACAGCAAGAGACCCAGTACTTC. This translates into CASSLGGQQETQYF.

V is TRBV27 and J is TRBJ2-1; possibly TRBD1 for D (6 bases). The V gene lost 5 bases and the J gene lost 0 bases, with 8 bases spanning the gap. The CDR3 has 14 residues. The germline gives CDR1 MNHEY, CDR2 SMNVEV (reference sequence). This CDR3 is CASSPGVSYNEQFF. The CDR3 region has the DNA TGTGCCAGCAGTCCAGGGGTCTCCTACAATGAGCAGTTCTTC.

This sequence joins TRBV7-2 and TRBJ1-5; D is ambiguous. This CDR3 has 16 amino acids. V shed 1 base and J shed 2 bases, with 12 bases lying between them. CDR1 and CDR2 (germline): SGHTA, FQGNSA. The CDR3 bases are TGTGCCAGCAGCTTAGAACCCGGGGTGGGCAATCAGCCCCAGCATTTT. Protein sequence: CASSLEPGVGNQPQHF. The complete variable domain, with remaining parts taken from reference TRBV7-2 and TRBJ1-5, reads GAGVSQSPSNKVTEKGKDVELRCDPISGHTALYWYRQSLGQGLEFLIYFQGNSAPDKSGLPSDRFSAERTGGSVSTLTIQRTQQEDSAVYLCASSLEPGVGNQPQHFGDGTRLSIL.

The chain carries TRBV30 and TRBJ1-2, with D possibly being TRBD1 (5 bases). The V end was cut by 2 bases, the J end by 5 bases, with 12 bases between. Germline V CDR1 and CDR2: GTSNPN, SVGIG (reference sequence). The CDR3 covers 13 residues. The CDR3 sequence is CAWSPGRQYGYTF. The DNA of the CDR3 is TGTGCCTGGAGTCCGGGCAGACAGTATGGCTACACCTTC.

The chain joins TRBV28 to TRBJ2-4; 9 positions agree with TRBD2. Germline V gives CDR1 MDHEN, CDR2 SYDVKM. The V segment lost 3 bases and the J segment 6 bases; nucleotides outside the gene matches: 9. The CDR3 sequence is 16 residues long. CDR3 sequence reads: CASSLGGRAAGNIQYF. The CDR3 coding sequence is TGTGCCAGCAGTTTGGGCGGGAGGGCCGCGGGAAACATTCAGTACTTC.

This rearrangement joins TRBV18 to TRBJ2-5; weak D call: TRBD1 (5 bases). CDR1 is KGHSH and CDR2 is LQKENI in the germline V gene. The CDR3 runs to 12 residues. V shed 6 bases and J shed 4 bases, with 9 bases lying between them. The CDR3 loop is CASSPTGETQYF. DNA of the CDR3: TGTGCCAGCTCCCCTACAGGAGAGACCCAGTACTTC.

The chain is built from TRBV5-3 and TRBJ1-2; D is unclear. TRBV5-3 has ORF status, its function being uncertain. The CDR3 totals 14 residues. V lost 3 bases and J 6 bases, leaving 15 bases between the germline ends. CDR3 sequence: CARSWVLERNGYTF. CDR3 DNA: TGTGCCAGAAGCTGGGTGCTCGAGCGGAATGGCTACACCTTC.

The chain is built from TRBV5-6 and TRBJ2-2; TRBD1 agrees at 7 bases. Losses at the gene ends were 1 base for V and 11 bases for J; bases not matched to a gene: 8. Germline V gene lookup returns CDR1 SGHDT and CDR2 YYEEEE. CDR3 length: 14 residues. CDR3 region: CASSLTGELFELFF. In DNA, the CDR3 is TGTGCCAGCAGCTTGACAGGGGAGCTGTTTGAGCTGTTTTTT.

Worth noting for this clone: One junction end does not reproduce the germline sequence, and a read error may be involved. The chain is built from TRBV7-9 and TRBJ2-2; D unresolved. The length of the CDR3 is 12 residues. The V gene's germline CDR1 is SEHNR and CDR2 FQNEAQ (reference sequence). The CDR3 sequence is CSSSHDTGELFF. The CDR3, as DNA: TGTTCCAGCAGCCATGACACCGGGGAGCTGTTTTTT.

This rearrangement joins TRBV29-1 to TRBJ2-7; D unresolved. This CDR3 has 11 residues. V was clipped by 5 bases and J by 0 bases, with 5 bases between them. Germline CDR1 SQVTM, CDR2 ANQGSEA. The CDR3 bases are TGCAGCGTTCTAGTCTCCTACGAGCAGTACTTC. Amino acids: CSVLVSYEQYF.

The CDR3 protein is CASSRTSGNTDTQHF. CDR3 coding DNA: TGCGCCAGCAGCCGGACTAGCGGAAACACAGATACGCAGCATTTT. The J gene is TRBJ2-3, the V gene TRBV5-1; D is ambiguous. The J call may be wrong; the DNA end is better matched by TRBJ1-5. There are 15 residues in the CDR3. Germline V lookup: CDR1 SGHRS, CDR2 YFSETQ.

J is TRBJ1-2 and V is TRBV5-6; weak D call: TRBD1 (6 bases). V lost 1 base and J 7 bases, leaving 14 bases between the germline ends. The CDR3 loop spans 14 amino acids. Germline-derived CDR1 and CDR2 are SGHDT and YYEEEE. CDR3: CASSLKTQGPGYTF. For the CDR3, the DNA is TGTGCCAGCAGCTTGAAAACACAGGGTCCTGGCTACACCTTC.

The chain recombines TRBV6-6 with TRBJ1-1, with a weak D call TRBD1 (6 bases). CDR1 MNHNY and CDR2 SVGAGI come from the germline V gene (reference sequence). Trimming took 6 bases from V and 10 from J, leaving 15 bases between them. CDR3 length equals 12 residues. The DNA for the CDR3 is TGTGCCAGCAGCTGGGGGGGGCCTATAGCTTTCTTT. Residues: CASSWGGPIAFF.

This chain joins TRBV4-2 and TRBJ1-4; tentatively, D is TRBD1 (6 bases). The CDR3 consists of 16 residues. CDR1 and CDR2 (germline): LGHNA, YNFKEQ. V was trimmed by 4 bases and J by 1 base, leaving 13 bases between them. This chain's CDR3 is CASSRRGGETNEKLFF. Here the CDR3 DNA reads TGTGCCAGCAGCCGCCGAGGGGGGGAAACTAATGAAAAACTGTTTTTT.

This clone has just a few counts. This chain joins TRBV6-5 and TRBJ2-5, with TRBD2 matching over 11 bases. J lost 5 bases, V lost 6 bases, and 5 bases had no gene match. Germline V CDR1 and CDR2: MNHEY, SVGAGI. The CDR3 contains 14 residues. The CDR3 loop is CASRLAGVGETQYF. As DNA, the CDR3 is TGTGCCAGCAGACTAGCGGGAGTTGGGGAGACCCAGTACTTC.

The chain joins TRBV6-5 to TRBJ2-5, with D possibly TRBD1 on 6 matching bases. The CDR3 spans 16 residues. Trimming pared 2 bases from V and 1 base from J, leaving 14 bases between. From germline, CDR1 is MNHEY and CDR2 SVGAGI. The DNA for the CDR3 is TGTGCCAGCAGTTACGCACCAGGGGCCTCCCAAGAGACCCAGTACTTC. Translating gives CASSYAPGASQETQYF.

The chain joins TRBV6-1 to TRBJ1-1, with D tentatively TRBD1 (6 bases). Germline V gene data show CDR1 as MNHNS and CDR2 as SASEGT. The CDR3 covers 13 residues. The V end was cut by 5 bases, the J end by 1 base, with 8 bases between. The CDR3 DNA is TGTGCCAGCAGTAGGACAGCGAACACTGAAGCTTTCTTT. Translated: CASSRTANTEAFF.

V usage is TRBV27 and J usage is TRBJ2-7; 8 bases align to TRBD1. Germline V gives CDR1 MNHEY, CDR2 SMNVEV (reference sequence). CDR3 length: 14 amino acids. Unmatched junction bases numbered 4, after V lost 3 bases and J lost 3 bases. The CDR3, as DNA: TGTGCCAGCAGTTTGACAGGGGTCGGCTACGAGCAGTACTTC. This sequence encodes CASSLTGVGYEQYF.